The rows below give T cell receptor beta chains drawn from one sample of a study of T-cell reconstitution after alpha-beta-depleted transplantation in children. In TCRdb, the PCR reads were re-called with MiXCR into one record per CDR3 protein. This sample carries around 680,000 distinct CDR3 sequences, over 15% of them seen once, and the ten largest clones take approximately 1.1%. The sample here was PBMCs from the stem cell graft donor, taken from the stem cell graft. These receptors all stem from a human donor who donated a stem cell graft to a child with acute myeloid leukemia. CDR3s include the opening cysteine and the closing phenylalanine or tryptophan. The D gene is left open where the match is weak. Clone size, where shown, is once, few, many, or a class for clones that have expanded.

J: TRBJ1-2; size: many; V: TRBV20-1; length: 15; D: -; CDR3: CSARGGTYYNYGYTF; DNA: TGCAGTGCTAGAGGGGGAACCTATTATAACTATGGCTACACCTTC
J: TRBJ1-5; size: -; V: TRBV20-1; length: 13; D: TRBD1; CDR3: CSASETGNQPQHF; DNA: TGCAGTGCTAGCGAGACAGGGAATCAGCCCCAGCATTTT
J: TRBJ1-1; size: many; V: TRBV15; length: 15; D: -; CDR3: CATSREGTRNTEAFF; DNA: TGTGCCACCAGCAGAGAGGGGACGAGAAACACTGAAGCTTTCTTT
J: TRBJ2-7; size: few; V: TRBV12-3/TRBV12-4; length: 21; D: TRBD1; CDR3: CASSLRQGAAKDQSASYEQYF; DNA: TGTGCCAGCAGTTTAAGGCAGGGGGCAGCCAAGGACCAGAGCGCCTCCTACGAGCAGTACTTC
J: TRBJ1-6; size: many; V: TRBV20-1; length: 15; D: TRBD1; CDR3: CSALGDRDYNSPLHF; DNA: TGCAGTGCTCTCGGGGACAGGGACTATAATTCACCCCTCCACTTT
J: TRBJ2-3; size: -; V: TRBV29-1; length: 12; D: TRBD2; CDR3: CSGAAGVDTQYF; DNA: TGCAGCGGCGCGGCGGGGGTGGATACGCAGTATTTT
J: TRBJ2-3; size: -; V: TRBV7-9; length: 14; D: -; CDR3: CASSLAGYENTQYF; DNA: TGTGCCAGCAGCTTAGCGGGATACGAAAATACGCAGTATTTT
J: TRBJ1-5; size: -; V: TRBV12-3/TRBV12-4; length: 14; D: TRBD1; CDR3: CASRDRDSNQPQHF; DNA: TGTGCCAGCAGAGACAGGGATAGCAATCAGCCCCAGCATTTT
J: TRBJ2-3; size: -; V: TRBV28; length: 14; D: -; CDR3: CASRLRVPWDTQYF; DNA: TGTGCCAGCAGGCTAAGGGTCCCTTGGGATACGCAGTATTTT
J: TRBJ2-3; size: many; V: TRBV20-1; length: 12; D: TRBD2; CDR3: CSAGGGTDTQYF; DNA: TGCAGTGCTGGGGGGGGCACAGATACGCAGTATTTT
J: TRBJ1-1; size: many; V: TRBV7-2; length: 15; D: -; CDR3: CASSNPTTANTEAFF; DNA: TGTGCCAGCAGCAACCCAACAACAGCGAACACTGAAGCTTTCTTT
J: TRBJ1-3; size: -; V: TRBV7-2; length: 17; D: -; CDR3: CASSLRARTNSGNTIYF; DNA: TGTGCCAGCAGCTTAAGAGCACGGACGAACTCTGGAAACACCATATATTTT
J: TRBJ1-2; size: few; V: TRBV5-1; length: 14; D: -; CDR3: CASSSKEREDGYTF; DNA: TGCGCCAGCAGCTCGAAGGAGCGGGAAGATGGCTACACCTTC
J: TRBJ2-1; size: -; V: TRBV7-9; length: 17; D: -; CDR3: CASRRPLLESRRNEQFF; DNA: TGTGCCAGCAGACGCCCCTTGCTAGAGAGTAGGAGGAATGAGCAGTTCTTC
J: TRBJ1-2; size: -; V: TRBV4-2; length: 16; D: -; CDR3: CASSQDWRRVGYGYTF; DNA: TGTGCCAGCAGCCAAGATTGGCGCAGGGTCGGCTATGGCTACACCTTC
J: TRBJ2-3; size: many; V: TRBV20-1; length: 14; D: TRBD2; CDR3: CSARTSGVIDTQYF; DNA: TGCAGTGCTAGAACTAGCGGGGTAATAGATACGCAGTATTTT
J: TRBJ1-2; size: many; V: TRBV25-1; length: 14; D: TRBD1; CDR3: CASSEWGQTYGYTF; DNA: TGTGCCAGCAGTGAATGGGGACAGACCTATGGCTACACCTTC
J: TRBJ2-7; size: -; V: TRBV7-2; length: 16; D: -; CDR3: CASSLSAAQNSYEQYF; DNA: TGTGCCAGCAGCTTAAGTGCCGCACAGAACTCCTACGAGCAGTACTTC
J: TRBJ2-1; size: few; V: TRBV10-2; length: 13; D: -; CDR3: CASSESLGLEQFF; DNA: TGCGCCAGCAGTGAGTCTCTCGGTCTTGAGCAGTTCTTC
J: TRBJ1-6; size: few; V: TRBV13; length: 16; D: TRBD1; CDR3: CASSLTGGVYNSPLHF; DNA: TGTGCCAGCAGCTTAACAGGGGGTGTCTATAATTCACCCCTCCACTTT
J: TRBJ2-6; size: many; V: TRBV20-1; length: 15; D: -; CDR3: CSARLPASGANVLTF; DNA: TGCAGTGCTAGATTACCGGCCTCTGGGGCCAACGTCCTGACTTTC
J: TRBJ1-1; size: many; V: TRBV20-1; length: 16; D: -; CDR3: CSARLMAGRGNTEAFF; DNA: TGCAGTGCTAGGCTCATGGCAGGGCGAGGGAACACTGAAGCTTTCTTT